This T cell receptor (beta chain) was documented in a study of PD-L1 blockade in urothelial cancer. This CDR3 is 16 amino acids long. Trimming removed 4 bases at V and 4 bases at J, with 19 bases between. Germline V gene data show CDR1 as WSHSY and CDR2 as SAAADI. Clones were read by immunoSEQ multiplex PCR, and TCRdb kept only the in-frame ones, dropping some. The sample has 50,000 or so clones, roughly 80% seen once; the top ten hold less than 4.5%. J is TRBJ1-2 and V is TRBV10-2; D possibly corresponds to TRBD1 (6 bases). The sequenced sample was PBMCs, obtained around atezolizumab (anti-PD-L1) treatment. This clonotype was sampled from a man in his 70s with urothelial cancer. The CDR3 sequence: CASSGTGLGRGYGYTF. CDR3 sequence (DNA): TGCGCCAGCAGTGGAACAGGGCTAGGTCGGGGCTATGGCTACACCTTC.